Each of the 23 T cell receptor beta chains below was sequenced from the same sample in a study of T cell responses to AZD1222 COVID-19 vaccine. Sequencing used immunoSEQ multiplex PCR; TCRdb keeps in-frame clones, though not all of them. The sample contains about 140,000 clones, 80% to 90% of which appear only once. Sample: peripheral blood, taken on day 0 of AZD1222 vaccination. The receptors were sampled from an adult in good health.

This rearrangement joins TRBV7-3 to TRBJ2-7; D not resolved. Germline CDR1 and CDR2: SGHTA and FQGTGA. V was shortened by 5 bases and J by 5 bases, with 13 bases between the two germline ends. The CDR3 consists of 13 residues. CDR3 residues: CASSPRAQNEQYF. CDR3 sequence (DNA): TGTGCCAGCAGCCCAAGGGCACAGAACGAGCAGTACTTC. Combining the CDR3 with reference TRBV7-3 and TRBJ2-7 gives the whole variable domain GAGVSQTPSNKVTEKGKYVELRCDPISGHTALYWYRQSLGQGPEFLIYFQGTGAADDSGLPNDRFFAVRPEGSVSTLKIQRTERGDSAVYLCASSPRAQNEQYFGPGTRLTVT.

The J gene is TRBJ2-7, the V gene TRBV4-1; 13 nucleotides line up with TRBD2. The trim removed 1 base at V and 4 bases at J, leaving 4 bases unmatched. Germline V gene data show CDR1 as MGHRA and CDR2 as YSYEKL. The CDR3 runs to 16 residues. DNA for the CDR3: TGCGCCAGCAGCCAAGTTGAGACTAGCGGGAGGTACGAGCAGTACTTC. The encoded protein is CASSQVETSGRYEQYF.

The CDR3 loop reads CAISGSPPSNTEAFF. The CDR3 DNA follows: TGTGCCATCAGTGGCTCCCCCCCGAGTAACACTGAAGCTTTCTTT. This sequence joins TRBV10-3 and TRBJ1-1; D unresolved. The germline V gene encodes CDR1 ENHRY and CDR2 SYGVKD. The CDR3 is 15 residues long. Trimming took 4 bases from V and 2 from J, leaving 14 bases between them.

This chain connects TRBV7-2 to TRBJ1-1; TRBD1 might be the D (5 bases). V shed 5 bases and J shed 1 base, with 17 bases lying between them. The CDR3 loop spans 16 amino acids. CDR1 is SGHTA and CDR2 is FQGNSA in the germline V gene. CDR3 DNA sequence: TGTGCCAGCAGCCTAACTCCCGGGACCCAGAACACTGAAGCTTTCTTT. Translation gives CASSLTPGTQNTEAFF.

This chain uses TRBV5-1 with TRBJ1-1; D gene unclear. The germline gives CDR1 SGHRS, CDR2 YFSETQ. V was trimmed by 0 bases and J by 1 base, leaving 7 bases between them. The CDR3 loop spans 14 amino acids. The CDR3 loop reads CASSLVRGNTEAFF. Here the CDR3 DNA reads TGCGCCAGCAGCTTGGTTCGAGGGAACACTGAAGCTTTCTTT.

The CDR3 reads CAWSYTDYSNQPQHF. CDR3 sequence (DNA): TGTGCCTGGAGTTACACAGATTATAGCAATCAGCCCCAGCATTTT. V usage is TRBV30 and J usage is TRBJ1-5, with D uncertain. The V end lost 2 bases, the J end lost 0 bases, and 11 bases lay between the germline ends. From germline, CDR1 is GTSNPN and CDR2 SVGIG (reference sequence). This CDR3 region has 15 residues.

The CDR3 bases are TGTGCCAGTAGTATAGGAGAACTTAGCAATCAGCCCCAGCATTTT. Translating it yields CASSIGELSNQPQHF. The rearrangement links TRBV19 to TRBJ1-5; D not certain. V was clipped by 1 base and J by 0 bases, with 7 bases between them. This CDR3 contains 15 residues. Germline lookup yields CDR1 LNHDA and CDR2 SQIVND (reference sequence).

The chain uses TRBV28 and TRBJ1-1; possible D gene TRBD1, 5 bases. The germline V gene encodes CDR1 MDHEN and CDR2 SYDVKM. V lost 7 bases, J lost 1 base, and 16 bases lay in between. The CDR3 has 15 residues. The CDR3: CASMYGGQGNTEAFF. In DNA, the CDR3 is TGTGCCAGCATGTACGGGGGTCAGGGGAACACTGAAGCTTTCTTT.

Here the CDR3 reads CAISAVAAMSSGNTIYF. CDR3 DNA sequence: TGTGCCATCAGTGCCGTGGCAGCGATGAGCTCTGGAAACACCATATATTTT. The V and J genes are TRBV10-3 and TRBJ1-3; D remains ambiguous. V dropped 4 bases and J dropped 0 bases, with 16 bases sitting between them. Germline V gene lookup returns CDR1 ENHRY and CDR2 SYGVKD. The CDR3 totals 17 residues.

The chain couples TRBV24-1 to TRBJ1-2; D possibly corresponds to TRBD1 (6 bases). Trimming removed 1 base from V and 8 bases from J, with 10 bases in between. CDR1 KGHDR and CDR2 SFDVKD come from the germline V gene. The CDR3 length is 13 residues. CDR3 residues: CATSDFSGDGYTF. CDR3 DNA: TGTGCCACCAGTGATTTTTCAGGGGACGGCTACACCTTC.

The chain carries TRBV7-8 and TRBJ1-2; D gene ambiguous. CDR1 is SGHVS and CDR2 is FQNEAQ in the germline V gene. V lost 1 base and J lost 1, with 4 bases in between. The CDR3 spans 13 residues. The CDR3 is CASSLDSNYGYTF. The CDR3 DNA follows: TGTGCCAGCAGCTTAGACAGTAACTATGGCTACACCTTC.

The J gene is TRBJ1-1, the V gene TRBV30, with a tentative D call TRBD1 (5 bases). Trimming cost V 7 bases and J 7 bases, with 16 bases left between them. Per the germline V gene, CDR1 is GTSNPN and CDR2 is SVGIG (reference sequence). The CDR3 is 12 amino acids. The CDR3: CAFSGTRDEAFF. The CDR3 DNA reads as TGTGCCTTCTCAGGGACGCGGGATGAAGCTTTCTTT. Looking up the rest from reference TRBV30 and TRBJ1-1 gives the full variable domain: SQTIHQWPATLVQPVGSPLSLECTVEGTSNPNLYWYRQAAGRGLQLLFYSVGIGQISSEVPQNLSASRPQDRQFILSSKKLLLSDSGFYLCAFSGTRDEAFFGQGTRLTVV.

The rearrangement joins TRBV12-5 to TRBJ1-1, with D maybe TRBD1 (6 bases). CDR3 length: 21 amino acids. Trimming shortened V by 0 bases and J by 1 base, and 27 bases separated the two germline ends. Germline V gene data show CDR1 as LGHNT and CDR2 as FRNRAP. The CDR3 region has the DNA TGTGCTAGTGGTTTGGTACTCCCCTCGGGACAAAGACGCCCAACGAACACTGAAGCTTTCTTT. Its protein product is CASGLVLPSGQRRPTNTEAFF.

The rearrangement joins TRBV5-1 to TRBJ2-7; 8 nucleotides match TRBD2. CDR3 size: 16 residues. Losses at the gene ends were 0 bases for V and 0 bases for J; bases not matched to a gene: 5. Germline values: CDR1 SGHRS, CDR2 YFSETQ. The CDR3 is CASSLGGTSGSYEQYF. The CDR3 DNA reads TGCGCCAGCAGCTTGGGCGGTACTAGCGGCTCCTACGAGCAGTACTTC.

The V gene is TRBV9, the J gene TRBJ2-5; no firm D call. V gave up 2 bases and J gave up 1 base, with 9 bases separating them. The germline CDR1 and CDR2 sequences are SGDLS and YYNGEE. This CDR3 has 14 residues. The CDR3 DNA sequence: TGTGCCAGCAGCGTTGGGTCAGTCCAAGAGACCCAGTACTTC. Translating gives CASSVGSVQETQYF.

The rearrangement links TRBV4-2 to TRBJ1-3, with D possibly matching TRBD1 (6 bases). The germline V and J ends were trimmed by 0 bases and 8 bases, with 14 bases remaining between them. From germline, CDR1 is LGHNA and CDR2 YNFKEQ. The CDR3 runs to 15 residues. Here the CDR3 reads CASSQEGRGKDTIYF. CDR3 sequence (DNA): TGTGCCAGCAGCCAAGAGGGCAGGGGTAAGGACACCATATATTTT.

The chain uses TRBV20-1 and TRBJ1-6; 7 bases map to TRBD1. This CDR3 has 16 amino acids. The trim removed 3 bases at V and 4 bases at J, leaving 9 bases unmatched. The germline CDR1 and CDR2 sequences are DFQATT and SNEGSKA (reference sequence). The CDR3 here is CSASVQPGQYNSPLHF. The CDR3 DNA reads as TGCAGTGCTAGTGTCCAGCCGGGACAGTATAATTCACCCCTCCACTTT.

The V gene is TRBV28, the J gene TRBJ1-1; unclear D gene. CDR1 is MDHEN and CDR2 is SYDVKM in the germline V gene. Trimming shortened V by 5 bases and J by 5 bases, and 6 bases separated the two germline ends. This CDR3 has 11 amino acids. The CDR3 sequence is CASSGWTEAFF. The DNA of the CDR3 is TGTGCCAGCAGTGGTTGGACTGAAGCTTTCTTT.

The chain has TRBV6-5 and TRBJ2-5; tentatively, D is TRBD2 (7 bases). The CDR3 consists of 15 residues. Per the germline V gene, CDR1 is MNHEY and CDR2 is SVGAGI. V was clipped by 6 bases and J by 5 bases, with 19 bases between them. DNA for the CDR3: TGTGCCAGCAGGGTGAGGGGGGGCCTGGAGGAGACCCAGTACTTC. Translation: CASRVRGGLEETQYF.

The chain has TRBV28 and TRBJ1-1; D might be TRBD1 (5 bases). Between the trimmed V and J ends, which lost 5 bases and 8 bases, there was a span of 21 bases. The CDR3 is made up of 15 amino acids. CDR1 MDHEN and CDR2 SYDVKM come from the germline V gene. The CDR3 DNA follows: TGTGCCAGCAGTGAGCAGGGTCTTCAGCACCTAGAAGCTTTCTTT. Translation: CASSEQGLQHLEAFF.

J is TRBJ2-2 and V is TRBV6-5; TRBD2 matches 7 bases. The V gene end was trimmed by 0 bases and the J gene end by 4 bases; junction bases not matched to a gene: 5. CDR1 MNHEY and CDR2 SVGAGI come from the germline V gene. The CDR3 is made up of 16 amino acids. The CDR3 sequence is CASSYSRWGGTGELFF. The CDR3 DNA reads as TGTGCCAGCAGTTACTCGAGGTGGGGGGGCACCGGGGAGCTGTTTTTT.

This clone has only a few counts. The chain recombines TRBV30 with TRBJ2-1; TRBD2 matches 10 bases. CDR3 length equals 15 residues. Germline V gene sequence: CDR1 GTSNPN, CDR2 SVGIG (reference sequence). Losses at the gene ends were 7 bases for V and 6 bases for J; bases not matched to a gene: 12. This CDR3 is CALERASGRANEQFF. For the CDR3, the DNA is TGTGCCTTGGAGAGGGCTAGCGGGAGAGCCAATGAGCAGTTCTTC.

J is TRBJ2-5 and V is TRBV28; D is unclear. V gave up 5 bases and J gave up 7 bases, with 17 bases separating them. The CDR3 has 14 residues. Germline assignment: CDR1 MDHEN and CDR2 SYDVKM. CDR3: CASSPPTGLVTQYF. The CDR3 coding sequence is TGTGCCAGCAGTCCACCGACTGGTTTGGTGACCCAGTACTTC.